One and the same sample provided the 18 T cell receptor beta chains below, sequenced in a study of blood T cell repertoires in COVID-19. Assay: immunoSEQ multiplex PCR; the TCRdb copy retains only in-frame clones and omits some. The sample contains 150,000 or so clones, just under 85% of which appear only once. The specimen was peripheral blood. Receptors were obtained from a woman over 75 with acute or convalescent COVID-19.

The V and J genes are TRBV24-1 and TRBJ2-1; a possible D gene is TRBD2 (7 bases). This CDR3 contains 16 residues. The V gene lost 5 bases and the J gene lost 7 bases, with 20 bases spanning the gap. In germline, CDR1 is KGHDR, CDR2 SFDVKD. The CDR3 loop reads CATSAPEGGGGNEQFF. The CDR3, as DNA: TGTGCCACCAGTGCCCCCGAGGGAGGGGGGGGGAATGAGCAGTTCTTC.

V gene TRBV4-1 combines with J gene TRBJ1-1; the D gene is possibly TRBD1 (5 bases). This CDR3 comprises 14 residues. CDR1 and CDR2 from the germline V gene are MGHRA and YSYEKL. Trimming removed 5 bases at V and 3 bases at J, with 13 bases between. The CDR3 sequence is CASSYPTGDTEAFF. The CDR3 region has the DNA TGCGCCAGCAGCTACCCCACAGGCGACACTGAAGCTTTCTTT.

This chain links TRBV6-2 or TRBV6-3 with TRBJ2-1; 12 nucleotides align to TRBD2. The junction had 3 bases not matched to a gene; V was cut back by 4 bases and J by 2 bases. In germline, CDR1 is MNHEY, CDR2 SVGEGT. The CDR3 is made up of 16 amino acids. CDR3 bases: TGTGCCAGCAGTTCCCGGACTAGCGGGGCCTACAATGAGCAGTTCTTC. The encoded protein is CASSSRTSGAYNEQFF.

V is TRBV7-9 and J is TRBJ1-2, with unresolved D. This CDR3 comprises 15 residues. Trimming shortened V by 3 bases and J by 2 bases, and 13 bases separated the two germline ends. Germline CDR1 SEHNR, CDR2 FQNEAQ (reference sequence). CDR3 amino acids: CASSFNSRQNYGYTF. CDR3 DNA: TGTGCCAGCAGCTTTAACTCGAGGCAGAACTATGGCTACACCTTC.

The V call is TRBV4-1, the J call TRBJ1-2, with unresolved D. The CDR3 contains 15 residues. Trimming cost V 4 bases and J 8 bases, with 20 bases left between them. Germline V gene sequence: CDR1 MGHRA, CDR2 YSYEKL. CDR3 residues: CASSPFMAGPGGYTF. CDR3 nucleotides: TGCGCCAGCAGCCCCTTTATGGCAGGACCGGGAGGCTACACCTTC.

This clone showed up just once. The chain couples TRBV6-2 or TRBV6-3 to TRBJ1-1; a weak D match, TRBD1 (5 bases). Trimming stripped 6 bases from V and 0 bases from J, with 8 bases between. The germline V gene encodes CDR1 MNHEY and CDR2 SVGEGT. The CDR3 runs to 13 residues. The CDR3 DNA is TGTGCCAGCAGCCGACAGATGAACACTGAAGCTTTCTTT. The encoded protein is CASSRQMNTEAFF.

The chain combines TRBV9 with TRBJ2-4, with unresolved D. CDR1 SGDLS and CDR2 YYNGEE come from the germline V gene. This CDR3 contains 14 residues. Trimming shortened V by 1 base and J by 1 base, and 6 bases separated the two germline ends. The CDR3 DNA sequence: TGTGCCAGCAGCGTATCATCCGCCAAAAACATTCAGTACTTC. Translated: CASSVSSAKNIQYF. The variable domain in full, with the rest retrieved from reference TRBV9 and TRBJ2-4, is DSGVTQTPKHLITATGQRVTLRCSPRSGDLSVYWYQQSLDQGLQFLIQYYNGEERAKGNILERFSAQQFPDLHSELNLSSLELGDSALYFCASSVSSAKNIQYFGAGTRLSVL.

The chain joins TRBV6-5 to TRBJ2-7; tentatively, D is TRBD1 (6 bases). Germline assignment: CDR1 MNHEY and CDR2 SVGAGI. The V gene lost 2 bases and the J gene lost 0 bases, with 11 bases spanning the gap. This CDR3 comprises 15 residues. The CDR3 region is CASSYETGFSYEQYF. CDR3 nucleotide sequence: TGTGCCAGCAGTTACGAGACAGGTTTCTCCTACGAGCAGTACTTC.

The chain combines TRBV7-3 with TRBJ1-6, with a tentative D call TRBD1 (5 bases). V was trimmed by 2 bases and J by 13 bases, leaving 12 bases between them. CDR1 is SGHTA and CDR2 is FQGTGA in the germline V gene. This CDR3 is 13 amino acids long. The CDR3 DNA follows: TGTGCCAGCAGCTTACATAGGGGCTGGCCCCTCCACTTT. It yields the protein CASSLHRGWPLHF.

A word on this clone: At one end, the junction sequence differs from germline, possibly due to a read error. This sequence joins TRBV5-8 and TRBJ1-1, with D hard to call. Germline lookup yields CDR1 SGHTS and CDR2 YDEGEE. The CDR3 consists of 14 residues. CDR3 residues: CASSLRTQLFEAPF. The DNA for the CDR3 is TGTGCCAGCAGCTTGAGGACTCAGCTCTTTGAGGCCCCATTT.

The chain is built from TRBV19 and TRBJ2-5; D may be TRBD2 (5 bases). The V and J ends lost 1 base and 4 bases respectively, with 19 bases between them. This CDR3 comprises 17 residues. Germline values: CDR1 LNHDA, CDR2 SQIVND (reference sequence). CDR3 loop: CASSIGLVAIGSETQYF. Written as DNA, the CDR3 is TGTGCCAGTAGTATAGGATTGGTAGCGATTGGTTCAGAGACCCAGTACTTC.

V usage is TRBV11-2 and J usage is TRBJ1-2; perhaps TRBD1 as D (5 bases). Germline V lookup: CDR1 SGHAT, CDR2 FQNNGV. This CDR3 contains 13 residues. The germline V and J ends were trimmed by 5 bases and 6 bases, with 13 bases remaining between them. This chain's CDR3 is CASSNMGGNGYTF. The CDR3 bases are TGTGCCAGCAGCAATATGGGGGGGAATGGCTACACCTTC.

The V call is TRBV11-3, the J call TRBJ1-1, with 10 bases that match TRBD1. V was pared by 3 bases and J by 4 bases, with 5 bases of the junction left unmatched. CDR1 is SGHNT, CDR2 YENEEA, per germline. This CDR3 comprises 15 residues. In DNA, the CDR3 is TGTGCCAGCAGCTTCGGACAGGGGGTTGTCACTGAAGCTTTCTTT. It yields the protein CASSFGQGVVTEAFF. Variable domain in full (rest from reference TRBV11-3 and TRBJ1-1): EAGVVQSPRYKIIEKKQPVAFWCNPISGHNTLYWYLQNLGQGPELLIRYENEEAVDDSQLPKDRFSAERLKGVDSTLKIQPAELGDSAVYLCASSFGQGVVTEAFFGQGTRLTVV.

The genes are TRBV2 and TRBJ1-2; 10 nucleotides agree with TRBD1. V was clipped by 4 bases and J by 4 bases; unmatched bases: 6. The germline CDR1 and CDR2 sequences are SNHLY and FYNNEI. CDR3 length: 15 amino acids. The CDR3 DNA is TGTGCCAGCAGTGTTGTGGGACAGGGGAGCTATGGCTACACCTTC. Amino acids: CASSVVGQGSYGYTF. The variable domain in full, with the rest retrieved from reference TRBV2 and TRBJ1-2, is EPEVTQTPSHQVTQMGQEVILRCVPISNHLYFYWYRQILGQKVEFLVSFYNNEISEKSEIFDDQFSVERPDGSNFTLKIRSTKLEDSAMYFCASSVVGQGSYGYTFGSGTRLTVV.

The chain employs TRBV7-2 and TRBJ2-3; 7 bases align to TRBD2. Trimming cost V 1 base and J 4 bases; bases outside gene matches: 5. CDR1 is SGHTA and CDR2 is FQGNSA in the germline V gene. This CDR3 is built from 15 residues. The CDR3 DNA is TGTGCCAGCAGCTTAGAAGGGAGGGGCTCAGATACGCAGTATTTT. Protein product: CASSLEGRGSDTQYF.

The chain is built from TRBV19 and TRBJ2-2, with D possibly matching TRBD1 (5 bases). Trimming shortened V by 2 bases and J by 2 bases, and 12 bases separated the two germline ends. The germline CDR1 and CDR2 sequences are LNHDA and SQIVND (reference sequence). This CDR3 region has 16 residues. The CDR3, as DNA: TGTGCCAGTAGTATAAGGGCAAGGGGTAACACCGGGGAGCTGTTTTTT. This translates into CASSIRARGNTGELFF. The entire variable domain, with the rest obtained from reference TRBV19 and TRBJ2-2, is as follows: DGGITQSPKYLFRKEGQNVTLSCEQNLNHDAMYWYRQDPGQGLRLIYYSQIVNDFQKGDIAEGYSVSREKKESFPLTVTSAQKNPTAFYLCASSIRARGNTGELFFGEGSRLTVL.

This chain links TRBV7-2 with TRBJ2-1, with D possibly being TRBD1 (5 bases). Trimming cost V 1 base and J 9 bases, with 10 bases left between them. CDR3 length: 13 residues. Germline V gives CDR1 SGHTA, CDR2 FQGNSA. Here the CDR3 reads CASSLGYRREQFF. DNA of the CDR3: TGTGCCAGCAGCTTAGGATACAGGCGTGAGCAGTTCTTC.

This sequence joins TRBV7-2 and TRBJ1-2, with 10 bases matching TRBD1. Losses at the gene ends were 5 bases for V and 4 bases for J; bases not matched to a gene: 7. The V gene's germline CDR1 is SGHTA and CDR2 FQGNSA. The CDR3 is made up of 15 amino acids. DNA for the CDR3: TGTGCCAGCAGCACAAGACAGGGGGCAAGCTATGGCTACACCTTC. Translating it yields CASSTRQGASYGYTF. Complete variable domain (other parts from reference TRBV7-2 and TRBJ1-2): GAGVSQSPSNKVTEKGKDVELRCDPISGHTALYWYRQSLGQGLEFLIYFQGNSAPDKSGLPSDRFSAERTGGSVSTLTIQRTQQEDSAVYLCASSTRQGASYGYTFGSGTRLTVV.